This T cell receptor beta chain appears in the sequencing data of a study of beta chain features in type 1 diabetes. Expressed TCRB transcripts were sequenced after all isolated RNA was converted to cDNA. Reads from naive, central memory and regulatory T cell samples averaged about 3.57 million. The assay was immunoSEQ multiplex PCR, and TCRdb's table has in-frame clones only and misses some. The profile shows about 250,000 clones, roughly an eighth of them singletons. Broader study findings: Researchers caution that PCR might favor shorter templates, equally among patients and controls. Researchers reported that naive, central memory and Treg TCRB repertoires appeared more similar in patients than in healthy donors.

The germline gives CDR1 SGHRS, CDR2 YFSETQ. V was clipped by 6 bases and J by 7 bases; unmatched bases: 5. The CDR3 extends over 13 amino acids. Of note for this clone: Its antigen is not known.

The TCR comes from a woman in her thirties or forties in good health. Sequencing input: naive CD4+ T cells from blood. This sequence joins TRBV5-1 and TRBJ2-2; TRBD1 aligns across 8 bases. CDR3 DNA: TGCGCCAGCAAGACAGGGGAGGTCGGGGAGCTGTTTTTT. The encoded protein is CASKTGEVGELFF.